The entry below gives a single T cell receptor (beta chain) sequence along with its context. Its specificity is unknown. The sample comes from a study of cytomegalovirus exposure and HLA in healthy donors. Study-level findings and limits: Reported findings show TCR beta sequences accurately forecast HLA-A and HLA-B alleles in most subjects. Most TCR sequences showed up rarely, but some public TCRs showed up in many donors.

PCR employed 60 Vbeta and 13 Jbeta primers. The assay was immunoSEQ multiplex PCR, and TCRdb's table has in-frame clones only and misses some. The sample has 250,000 to 350,000 clones; 86% are singletons. V was cut by 6 bases and J by 4 bases, with 19 bases left in between. Germline-derived CDR1 and CDR2 are MNHEY and SMNVEV (reference sequence). This CDR3 spans 16 amino acids. Material for sequencing was PBMCs. The clonotype originates from a man in his forties in good health and CMV-seropositive. The chain uses TRBV27 and TRBJ1-3; D unclear. The CDR3 coding sequence is TGTGCCAGCAGACCAGGAGGGCTGTCGTTCGGAAACACCATATATTTT. It translates to CASRPGGLSFGNTIYF.